A single T cell receptor beta chain is shown here with its context. No antigen is known for it. The data are from a study of shared clonotypes between healthy human individuals. Study-wide findings and caveats: Some clonotypes were shared by all four sorted-subset donors, while others were not shared. The non-shared ones had lower generation probabilities than the shared ones.

V shed 2 bases, J shed 3 bases, and the junction held 7 bases outside the gene matches. Germline assignment: CDR1 MNHNY and CDR2 SVGAGI (reference sequence). The CDR3 loop spans 16 amino acids. Profiling relied on immunoSEQ multiplex PCR, and the TCRdb table lists in-frame clones only, not all of them. The table lists 330,000 or so clones, more than 60% of them singletons. This TCR derives from a man younger than 45 in good health. Specimen: memory CD4+ T cells sorted from blood. Documented subset: CD45RA-negative fraction. The chain carries TRBV6-6 and TRBJ1-5, with TRBD1 matching 7 bases. In nucleotides, the CDR3 is TGTGCCAGCAGTTACCCCGGGACAGCAGACAATCAGCCCCAGCATTTT. This encodes CASSYPGTADNQPQHF.